The 12 T cell receptor beta chains below come from one sample, sequenced in a study of shared clonotypes between healthy human individuals. Naive CD8 cells comprised CD45RO-negative, CCR7-positively selected cells, excluding terminally differentiated effector memory CD45RA+ cells. Sequenced by immunoSEQ multiplex PCR; TCRdb stores in-frame clones only, minus some. The data hold about 870,000 clones, with 85% to 95% observed a single time. Sequences were obtained from naive CD8+ T cells sorted from blood. The source of these receptors is a man aged 30-40 years in good health.

The J gene is TRBJ2-3, the V gene TRBV5-4; 9 bases map to TRBD1. With 5 bases clipped from V and 1 base from J, the junction kept 2 bases outside the gene matches. The germline V gene has CDR1 SGHNT and CDR2 YYREEE (reference sequence). The CDR3 sequence is 14 residues long. Here the CDR3 reads CASRRQGGTDTQYF. CDR3 DNA sequence: TGTGCCAGCAGAAGACAGGGGGGCACAGATACGCAGTATTTT. The complete variable domain, with remaining parts taken from reference TRBV5-4 and TRBJ2-3, reads ETGVTQSPTHLIKTRGQQVTLRCSSQSGHNTVSWYQQALGQGPQFIFQYYREEENGRGNFPPRFSGLQFPNYSSELNVNALELDDSALYLCASRRQGGTDTQYFGPGTRLTVL.

This clone was seen only once. The chain employs TRBV15 and TRBJ2-2; TRBD2 matches at 13 bases. The ends lost 1 base at V and 8 bases at J; junction bases unmatched: 1. In germline, CDR1 is LNHNV, CDR2 YYDKDF (reference sequence). This CDR3 comprises 15 residues. The CDR3 DNA sequence: TGTGCCACCAGCAGAGGGACTAGCGGGAGTGGGGAGCTGTTTTTT. Its translation is CATSRGTSGSGELFF.

The CDR3 region has the DNA TGTGCCAGCAGGGAAACAGGGGGGTCTGGAAACACCATATATTTT. It translates to CASRETGGSGNTIYF. The V and J genes are TRBV28 and TRBJ1-3, with 8 bases that match TRBD1. Germline V gene lookup returns CDR1 MDHEN and CDR2 SYDVKM. The ends lost 6 bases at V and 1 base at J; junction bases unmatched: 5. The CDR3 contains 15 residues.

The V and J genes are TRBV28 and TRBJ1-1; D remains unclear. Germline values: CDR1 MDHEN, CDR2 SYDVKM. The CDR3 runs to 12 residues. Trimming removed 8 bases from V and 1 base from J, with 8 bases in between. The DNA for the CDR3 is TGTGCCAGCGCTGACCAGAACACTGAAGCTTTCTTT. Protein sequence: CASADQNTEAFF.

This clone was detected a few times. V and J are TRBV7-9 and TRBJ1-5, with D perhaps matching TRBD1 (5 bases). This CDR3 is 16 amino acids long. V was pared by 0 bases and J by 6 bases, with 15 bases between. The germline gives CDR1 SEHNR, CDR2 FQNEAQ (reference sequence). CDR3 nucleotides: TGTGCCAGCAGCTTAGCGCGATCGGGGGAGAGTCAGCCCCAGCATTTT. The encoded protein is CASSLARSGESQPQHF.

This clone was seen more than once but under ten times. This sequence joins TRBV6-1 and TRBJ2-7; TRBD1 matches at 8 bases. Per germline, CDR1 MNHNS and CDR2 SASEGT. Trimming at V came to 4 bases and at J to 2 bases, leaving 7 bases not matched to a gene. The CDR3 is 15 amino acids. The chain's CDR3 is CASSGGRGLAYEQYF. The CDR3 nucleotides are TGTGCCAGCAGTGGGGGCAGGGGGCTGGCCTACGAGCAGTACTTC.

This sequence joins TRBV19 and TRBJ1-1; D not certain. Trimming left V 5 bases short and J 1 base short, with 20 bases between. The CDR3 has 17 residues. Germline V CDR1 and CDR2: LNHDA, SQIVND (reference sequence). The CDR3 protein is CASSAISNRVENTEAFF. The CDR3, as DNA: TGTGCCAGTAGTGCTATTTCAAACCGGGTGGAGAACACTGAAGCTTTCTTT. Using reference TRBV19 and TRBJ1-1 for the parts outside the CDR3, the full variable domain is DGGITQSPKYLFRKEGQNVTLSCEQNLNHDAMYWYRQDPGQGLRLIYYSQIVNDFQKGDIAEGYSVSREKKESFPLTVTSAQKNPTAFYLCASSAISNRVENTEAFFGQGTRLTVV.

The table lists this clone with a few counts. CDR3 residues: CAGGDSNQPQHF. The CDR3, as DNA: TGTGCCGGAGGGGATAGCAATCAGCCCCAGCATTTT. V gene TRBV6-6 combines with J gene TRBJ1-5; D may be TRBD1 (5 bases). This CDR3 has 12 amino acids. Trimming stripped 11 bases from V and 0 bases from J, with 8 bases between. The germline gives CDR1 MNHNY, CDR2 SVGAGI (reference sequence).

The chain joins TRBV5-1 to TRBJ2-2; weak D call: TRBD2 (5 bases). This CDR3 spans 16 amino acids. Germline CDR1 and CDR2: SGHRS and YFSETQ. Trimming removed 4 bases at V and 1 base at J, with 14 bases between. This chain's CDR3 is CASSQPAAVNTGELFF. CDR3 in DNA: TGCGCCAGCAGCCAACCAGCGGCAGTGAACACCGGGGAGCTGTTTTTT.

The chain has TRBV6-5 and TRBJ2-7, with 9 bases matching TRBD1. The CDR3 consists of 14 residues. Germline CDR1 reads MNHEY; CDR2 reads SVGAGI. V lost 6 bases to trimming and J lost 5 bases; unmatched junction nucleotides: 8. The CDR3 DNA follows: TGTGCCAGCAGAAGGACAGGGGAGTCCAACGAGCAGTACTTC. This encodes CASRRTGESNEQYF.

This chain joins TRBV5-1 and TRBJ2-1; no clear D gene. From germline, CDR1 is SGHRS and CDR2 YFSETQ. The ends were cut back, 10 bases at V and 0 bases at J, with 11 bases in the middle. CDR3 length: 13 amino acids. CDR3 in DNA: TGCGCCGGTAGGGCGGACTCCTACAATGAGCAGTTCTTC. It codes for CAGRADSYNEQFF.

The V call is TRBV30, the J call TRBJ1-1; unclear D gene. The CDR3 spans 14 residues. V shed 3 bases and J shed 4 bases, with 15 bases lying between them. The germline V gene has CDR1 GTSNPN and CDR2 SVGIG (reference sequence). Here the CDR3 reads CAWSVGRSSTEAFF. The CDR3, as DNA: TGTGCCTGGAGCGTTGGGAGGTCAAGCACTGAAGCTTTCTTT.